This T cell receptor beta chain is drawn from a study of T cell repertoires in cytomegalovirus infection. This clonotype has a handful of counts. Its target is not known. TCRdb independently ran MiXCR on the reads; one entry per CDR3 protein. The table lists approximately 1,000,000 distinct CDR3 sequences, less than 35% of them singletons. CDR1 and CDR2 (germline): SGHVS, FNYEAQ. This CDR3 has 14 residues. V gave up 4 bases and J gave up 7 bases; unmatched junction bases: 7. The chain couples TRBV7-6 to TRBJ1-2; 9 nucleotides agree with TRBD1. This clonotype was obtained from a human donor in good health (CMV status not recorded). Some clones in this sample may be carry-over from other donors' samples. The specimen was cultured CD8+ T cells from PBMCs, collected from culture after CMV antigen stimulation. CDR3 residues: CASSSTGGFSGYTF. DNA for the CDR3: TGTGCCAGCAGCTCGACAGGGGGTTTTTCTGGCTACACCTTC.